What follows are 18 T cell receptor beta chains derived from one specimen sequenced in a study of cytomegalovirus exposure and HLA in healthy donors. The assay was immunoSEQ multiplex PCR, and TCRdb's table has in-frame clones only and misses some. This table holds roughly 220,000 clones, roughly 84% found once. Material for sequencing was PBMCs. The receptor set was obtained from a woman aged 30 to 39 in good health and CMV-seropositive.

V is TRBV4-3 and J is TRBJ1-2; TRBD1 matches at 7 bases. Germline values: CDR1 LGHNA, CDR2 YSLEER. This CDR3 is 14 amino acids long. Trimming at V came to 2 bases and at J to 6 bases, leaving 6 bases not matched to a gene. As DNA, the CDR3 is TGCGCCAGCAGCCAAAGTTCAGGGGGAGATGGCTACACCTTC. Its protein product is CASSQSSGGDGYTF.

In its sample, this clone was seen once. V is TRBV2 and J is TRBJ1-5; 7 nucleotides agree with TRBD1. The germline gives CDR1 SNHLY, CDR2 FYNNEI. CDR3 size: 14 residues. J lost 4 bases, V lost 6 bases, and 6 bases had no gene match. CDR3: CASRGGQWNQPQHF. DNA of the CDR3: TGTGCCAGCAGGGGGGGACAGTGGAATCAGCCCCAGCATTTT.

V gene TRBV30 combines with J gene TRBJ1-2; D might be TRBD1 (6 bases). V dropped 0 bases and J dropped 7 bases, with 15 bases sitting between them. This CDR3 is 14 amino acids long. CDR1 is GTSNPN and CDR2 is SVGIG in the germline V gene (reference sequence). The CDR3 bases are TGTGCCTGGAGTGTAGGGGGTGGGGCCGGTGGCTACACCTTC. Translated, it gives CAWSVGGGAGGYTF.

The chain uses TRBV15 and TRBJ2-5; D may be TRBD2 (6 bases). V lost 0 bases and J 2 bases, leaving 13 bases between the germline ends. The germline CDR1 and CDR2 sequences are LNHNV and YYDKDF (reference sequence). The CDR3 is made up of 16 amino acids. The CDR3 coding sequence is TGTGCCACCAGCAGAGATCATCCCGGGAGACAAGAGACCCAGTACTTC. It translates to CATSRDHPGRQETQYF.

This rearrangement joins TRBV29-1 to TRBJ2-5; weak D call: TRBD2 (6 bases). This CDR3 is 13 amino acids long. Germline lookup yields CDR1 SQVTM and CDR2 ANQGSEA. V dropped 3 bases and J dropped 2 bases, with 10 bases sitting between them. The CDR3 sequence is CSVDVREQETQYF. The CDR3 nucleotides read TGCAGCGTTGACGTACGGGAGCAAGAGACCCAGTACTTC.

In this sample, this clone turned up many times. The DNA for the CDR3 is TGTGCCAGCAGCCACCCCCAAGGAAGCAATCAGCCCCAGCATTTT. Its protein product is CASSHPQGSNQPQHF. The chain couples TRBV11-2 to TRBJ1-5; unclear D gene. The ends were cut back, 5 bases at V and 1 base at J, with 12 bases in the middle. The CDR3 extends over 15 amino acids. Germline V gives CDR1 SGHAT, CDR2 FQNNGV.

This chain links TRBV4-2 with TRBJ2-7; D ambiguous. The CDR3 has 15 residues. Trimming shortened V by 0 bases and J by 1 base, and 10 bases separated the two germline ends. The germline CDR1 and CDR2 sequences are LGHNA and YNFKEQ. The CDR3 reads CASSQDTGDSYEQYF. The CDR3 coding sequence is TGTGCCAGCAGCCAAGATACCGGAGATTCCTACGAGCAGTACTTC.

This clone was detected a few times. V is TRBV6-1 and J is TRBJ2-6; unclear D gene. Germline loops: CDR1 MNHNS, CDR2 SASEGT. This CDR3 is built from 15 residues. Trimming left V 2 bases short and J 1 base short, with 6 bases between. The CDR3 loop is CASSELGSGANVLTF. The CDR3 nucleotides are TGTGCCAGCAGTGAACTCGGGTCTGGGGCCAACGTCCTGACTTTC.

This chain links TRBV10-3 with TRBJ1-1; D uncertain. Trimming pared 2 bases from V and 0 bases from J, leaving 13 bases between. The CDR3 contains 16 residues. CDR1 and CDR2 (germline): ENHRY, SYGVKD. CDR3 in DNA: TGTGCCATCAGTGAGGCCGCGCCCGGCCTGAACACTGAAGCTTTCTTT. It codes for CAISEAAPGLNTEAFF.

The chain couples TRBV28 to TRBJ1-3; D unclear. Trimming removed 6 bases from V and 4 bases from J, with 13 bases in between. Germline V gene data show CDR1 as MDHEN and CDR2 as SYDVKM. The CDR3 runs 14 residues. The CDR3 spells CASRIEEGGNTIYF. As DNA, the CDR3 is TGTGCCAGCAGGATAGAGGAAGGAGGAAACACCATATATTTT. Drawing the rest from reference TRBV28 and TRBJ1-3, the complete variable domain is DVKVTQSSRYLVKRTGEKVFLECVQDMDHENMFWYRQDPGLGLRLIYFSYDVKMKEKGDIPEGYSVSREKKERFSLILESASTNQTSMYLCASRIEEGGNTIYFGEGSWLTVV.

The chain employs TRBV7-3 and TRBJ1-1; D gene uncertain. Germline CDR1 SGHTA, CDR2 FQGTGA. This CDR3 spans 13 amino acids. The germline V and J ends were trimmed by 3 bases and 2 bases, with 7 bases remaining between them. The CDR3 region is CASSLALNTEAFF. In DNA form, the CDR3 reads TGTGCCAGCAGCTTGGCCCTTAACACTGAAGCTTTCTTT.

This chain links TRBV30 with TRBJ1-1; no firm D call. The germline V gene encodes CDR1 GTSNPN and CDR2 SVGIG (reference sequence). Trimming cost V 0 bases and J 0 bases, with 14 bases left between them. CDR3 length: 16 amino acids. CDR3 bases: TGTGCCTGGAGTGTTGCGGGGTGGAAGATGAACACTGAAGCTTTCTTT. Its translation: CAWSVAGWKMNTEAFF.

The chain uses TRBV4-1 and TRBJ2-1; 10 bases are shared with TRBD1. Germline lookup yields CDR1 MGHRA and CDR2 YSYEKL. The junction had 8 bases not matched to a gene; V was cut back by 3 bases and J by 6 bases. This CDR3 has 16 residues. CDR3 coding DNA: TGCGCCAGCAGCCACACCCGGGACAGGGGTTCCAATGAGCAGTTCTTC. It translates to CASSHTRDRGSNEQFF.

The J gene is TRBJ2-3, the V gene TRBV5-6; D is possibly TRBD2 (6 bases). CDR3 length: 16 amino acids. From germline, CDR1 is SGHDT and CDR2 YYEEEE. With 3 bases removed from V and 3 bases from J, the gap between germline ends came to 17 bases. CDR3: CASSSNLGRGTDTQYF. The CDR3 coding sequence is TGTGCCAGCAGCTCAAATCTCGGGAGAGGTACAGATACGCAGTATTTT. Full variable domain (remainder filled in from reference TRBV5-6 and TRBJ2-3): DAGVTQSPTHLIKTRGQQVTLRCSPKSGHDTVSWYQQALGQGPQFIFQYYEEEERQRGNFPDRFSGHQFPNYSSELNVNALLLGDSALYLCASSSNLGRGTDTQYFGPGTRLTVL.

V usage is TRBV27 and J usage is TRBJ2-3; D gene ambiguous. The germline gives CDR1 MNHEY, CDR2 SMNVEV (reference sequence). The V and J ends lost 5 bases and 3 bases respectively, with 6 bases between them. The CDR3 loop spans 12 amino acids. CDR3 DNA sequence: TGTGCCAGCAGTGCCACAACAGATACGCAGTATTTT. This codes for CASSATTDTQYF.

The chain links TRBV19 to TRBJ2-7; D gene ambiguous. Per germline, CDR1 LNHDA and CDR2 SQIVND (reference sequence). The length of the CDR3 is 11 residues. Trimming took off 1 base at V and 7 bases at J, with 5 bases between the two ends. The CDR3 sequence is CASSIGMEQYF. CDR3 DNA: TGTGCCAGTAGTATAGGGATGGAGCAGTACTTC.

J is TRBJ1-1 and V is TRBV10-3; possibly TRBD1 for D (6 bases). Germline V gene lookup returns CDR1 ENHRY and CDR2 SYGVKD. This CDR3 is built from 13 residues. Trimming left V 4 bases short and J 0 bases short, with 6 bases between. In DNA form, the CDR3 reads TGTGCCATCAGTGGACAGGTGAACACTGAAGCTTTCTTT. Translation gives CAISGQVNTEAFF.

This sequence joins TRBV7-3 and TRBJ2-6, with no clear D. V was trimmed by 3 bases and J by 2 bases, leaving 8 bases between them. The CDR3 loop spans 15 amino acids. The germline gives CDR1 SGHTA, CDR2 FQGTGA. In nucleotides, the CDR3 is TGTGCCAGCAGCTTCAGGAATACTGGGGCCAACGTCCTGACTTTC. Amino acids: CASSFRNTGANVLTF.